The text below deals with one TCR beta chain. Its antigen remains unidentified. The sample holds no much larger clone one base away, and base qualities are not on file. The immunoSEQ Assay, a bias-controlled multiplex PCR, was used to amplify TCRbeta CDR3 regions from genomic DNA. Processing in the source paper ran as follows. Nucleated cell counts per sample were estimated from amplification of reference gene primers within the assay. To quantify the absolute abundance of each unique TCRbeta CDR3 rearrangement, sequence reads were collapsed and filtered. Productive Simpson clonality was computed per sample as the square root of Simpson's diversity index over productive rearrangements. Held by TCRdb, this immuneACCESS table contains in-frame sequences only and omits some clones. Under half of the omission traces to an unresolved V gene where checked; the cause of the rest is unknown. D and trimming were read from the DNA, whereas the V and J calls and clone size are those reported in that table. The table for this sample lists around 200,000 clones; about 86% of them were counted only once. The biggest ten clones account for roughly 0.85% of the sample.

A second Seattle source provided samples from volunteer blood donors who had recovered from COVID-19. Each collaborating institution followed its own protocols to collect whole blood in K2EDTA tubes. For TCRbeta analysis, collaborators shipped samples as frozen whole blood, isolated PBMCs, or DNA extracted from either of those sample types. These data belong to a study of blood T cell repertoires in COVID-19 (dated by TCRdb to the early 2020s). Study-level background: Samples covering the acute and convalescent phases of COVID-19 were provided by collaborators in the United States, Italy and Spain. The prospective study material was composed of cDNA or gDNA derived from T cells, B-cell-depleted T cells, or PBMCs. Deeply sampled blood TCRbeta repertoires from subjects exposed to, actively infected with, or recovered from COVID-19 were included in the dataset. The repertoires were released in a freely available public database intended as a resource for research on the immune response to SARS-CoV-2. The samples were drawn from two sources: the first 160 participants of the ongoing ImmuneRACE study, and 1,000 to 1,500 subjects contributed by 6 global collaborators. The sample metadata nearly always contained a de-identified subject ID, COVID-19 status, age in years and sex. Where HLA class I and class II types were available, the types were taken from metadata supplied by the sample provider, not from assay-based typing. Findings and caveats that apply to the study as a whole: Clinical and demographic metadata were provided uncurated, with the amount varying by source and participant.

The cysteine opens and the phenylalanine closes a CDR3 of 13 amino acids. Only CDR3 DNA is held: 39 bases, read in frame from base 1. Per the germline V gene, SGHAT is the CDR1 and FQNNGV is the CDR2. At the junction V is shortened by 5 bases and J by 2 bases; bases outside the gene matches: 2. The sequence was collected from a woman aged 18-35 years who had recovered from COVID-19. The sample was peripheral blood. The rearrangement combines TRBV11-2 with TRBJ2-7; 8 central nucleotides agree with TRBD2. This receptor carries the CDR3 CASSPGLAYEQYF. The DNA sequence is TGTGCCAGCAGCCCGGGACTAGCCTACGAGCAGTACTTC.